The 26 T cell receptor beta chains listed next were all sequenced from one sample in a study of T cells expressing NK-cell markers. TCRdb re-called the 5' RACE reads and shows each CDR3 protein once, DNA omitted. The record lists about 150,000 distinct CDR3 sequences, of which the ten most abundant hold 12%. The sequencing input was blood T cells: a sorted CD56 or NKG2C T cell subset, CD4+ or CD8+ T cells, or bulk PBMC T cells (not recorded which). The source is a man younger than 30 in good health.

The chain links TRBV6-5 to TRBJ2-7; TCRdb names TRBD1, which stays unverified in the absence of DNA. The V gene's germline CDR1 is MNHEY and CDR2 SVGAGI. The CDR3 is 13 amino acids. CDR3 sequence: CASSRSGGSEQYF.

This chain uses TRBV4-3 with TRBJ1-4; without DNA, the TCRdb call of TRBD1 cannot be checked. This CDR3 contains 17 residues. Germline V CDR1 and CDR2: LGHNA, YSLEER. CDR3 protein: CASSQGAGIGANEKLFF.

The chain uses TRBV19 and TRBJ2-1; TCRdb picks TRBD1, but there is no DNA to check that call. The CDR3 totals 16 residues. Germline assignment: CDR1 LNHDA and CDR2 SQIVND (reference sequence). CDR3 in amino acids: CASRLAGTGTYNEQFF.

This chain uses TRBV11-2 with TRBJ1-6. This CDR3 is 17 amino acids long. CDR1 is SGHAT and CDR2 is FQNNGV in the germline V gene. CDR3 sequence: CASSLRSPSSYNSPLHF.

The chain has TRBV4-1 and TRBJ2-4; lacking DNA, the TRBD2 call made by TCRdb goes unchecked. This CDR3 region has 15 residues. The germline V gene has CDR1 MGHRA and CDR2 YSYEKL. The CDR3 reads CASSQEGREYYIQYF.

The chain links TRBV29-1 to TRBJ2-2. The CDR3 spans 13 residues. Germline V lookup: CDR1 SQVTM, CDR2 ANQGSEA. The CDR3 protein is CSVEIANTGELFF.

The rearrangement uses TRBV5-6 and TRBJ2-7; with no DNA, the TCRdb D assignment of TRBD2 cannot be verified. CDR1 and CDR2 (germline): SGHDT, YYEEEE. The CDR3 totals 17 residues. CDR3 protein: CASSLGTTSGSSYEQYF.

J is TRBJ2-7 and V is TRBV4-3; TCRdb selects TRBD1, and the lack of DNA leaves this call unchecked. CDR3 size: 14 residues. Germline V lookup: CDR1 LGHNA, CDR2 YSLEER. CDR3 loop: CASSQVTGGGEQYF.

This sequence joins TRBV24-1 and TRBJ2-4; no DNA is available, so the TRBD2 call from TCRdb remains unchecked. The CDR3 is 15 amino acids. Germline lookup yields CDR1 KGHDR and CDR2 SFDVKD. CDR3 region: CATSSGTMGGNIQYF.

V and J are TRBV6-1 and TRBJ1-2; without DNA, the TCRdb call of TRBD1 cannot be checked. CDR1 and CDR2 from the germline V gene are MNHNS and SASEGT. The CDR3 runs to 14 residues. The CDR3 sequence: CASIGGRGIDGYTF.

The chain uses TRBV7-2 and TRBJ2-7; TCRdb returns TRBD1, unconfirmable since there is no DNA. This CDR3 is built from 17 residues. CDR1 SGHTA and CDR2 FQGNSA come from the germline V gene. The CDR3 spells CASSLPRLGTPSAEQYF.

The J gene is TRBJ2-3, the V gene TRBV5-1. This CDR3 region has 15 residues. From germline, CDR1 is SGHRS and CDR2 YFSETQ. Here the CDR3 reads CASSFSGRLTDTQYF.

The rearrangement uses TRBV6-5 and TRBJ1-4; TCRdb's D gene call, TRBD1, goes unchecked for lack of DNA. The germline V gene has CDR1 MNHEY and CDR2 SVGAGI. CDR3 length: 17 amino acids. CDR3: CASSYSVPGQYNEKLFF.

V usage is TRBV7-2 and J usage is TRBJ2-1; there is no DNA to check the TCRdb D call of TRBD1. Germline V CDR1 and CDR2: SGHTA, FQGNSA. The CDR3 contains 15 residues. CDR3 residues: CASSLPGQEGDEQFF. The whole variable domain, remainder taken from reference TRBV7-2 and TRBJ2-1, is GAGVSQSPSNKVTEKGKDVELRCDPISGHTALYWYRQSLGQGLEFLIYFQGNSAPDKSGLPSDRFSAERTGGSVSTLTIQRTQQEDSAVYLCASSLPGQEGDEQFFGPGTRLTVL.

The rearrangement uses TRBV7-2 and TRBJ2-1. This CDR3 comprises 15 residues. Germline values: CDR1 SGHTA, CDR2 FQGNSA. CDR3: CASSPPRNSYNEQFF. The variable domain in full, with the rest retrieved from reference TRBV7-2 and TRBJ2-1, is GAGVSQSPSNKVTEKGKDVELRCDPISGHTALYWYRQSLGQGLEFLIYFQGNSAPDKSGLPSDRFSAERTGGSVSTLTIQRTQQEDSAVYLCASSPPRNSYNEQFFGPGTRLTVL.

CDR3 sequence reads: CSVEIRTNNEQFF. The V call is TRBV29-1, the J call TRBJ2-1. CDR1 is SQVTM, CDR2 ANQGSEA, per germline. The CDR3 covers 13 residues.

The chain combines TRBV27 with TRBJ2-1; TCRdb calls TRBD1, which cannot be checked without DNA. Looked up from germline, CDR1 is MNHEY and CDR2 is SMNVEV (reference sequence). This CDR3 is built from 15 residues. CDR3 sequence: CASRPRQGVYNEQFF.

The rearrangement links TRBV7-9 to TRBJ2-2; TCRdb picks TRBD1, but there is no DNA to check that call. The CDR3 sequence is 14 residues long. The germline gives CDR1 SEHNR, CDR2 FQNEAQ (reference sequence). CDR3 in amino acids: CASSLRTGTGELFF.

CDR3: CASSLAPDDRGTYEQYF. V gene TRBV5-1 combines with J gene TRBJ2-7; TCRdb outputs TRBD1, but without DNA this stays unchecked. The germline V gene has CDR1 SGHRS and CDR2 YFSETQ. The CDR3 totals 17 residues.

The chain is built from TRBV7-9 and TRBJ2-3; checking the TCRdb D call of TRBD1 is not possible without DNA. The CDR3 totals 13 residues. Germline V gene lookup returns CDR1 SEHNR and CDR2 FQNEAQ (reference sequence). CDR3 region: CAGGQGNTDTQYF.

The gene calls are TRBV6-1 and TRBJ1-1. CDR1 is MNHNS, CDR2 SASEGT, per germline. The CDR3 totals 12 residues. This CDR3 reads CATKVGYTEAFF.

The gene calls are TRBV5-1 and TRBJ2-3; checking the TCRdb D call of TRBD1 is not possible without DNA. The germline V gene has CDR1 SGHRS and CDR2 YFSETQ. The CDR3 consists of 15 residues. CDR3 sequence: CASSLLGQITDTQYF.

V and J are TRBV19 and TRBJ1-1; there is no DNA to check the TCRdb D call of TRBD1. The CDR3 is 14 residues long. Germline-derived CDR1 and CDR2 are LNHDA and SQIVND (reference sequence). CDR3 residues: CASSEDRLNTEAFF. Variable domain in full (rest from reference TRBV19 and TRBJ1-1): DGGITQSPKYLFRKEGQNVTLSCEQNLNHDAMYWYRQDPGQGLRLIYYSQIVNDFQKGDIAEGYSVSREKKESFPLTVTSAQKNPTAFYLCASSEDRLNTEAFFGQGTRLTVV.

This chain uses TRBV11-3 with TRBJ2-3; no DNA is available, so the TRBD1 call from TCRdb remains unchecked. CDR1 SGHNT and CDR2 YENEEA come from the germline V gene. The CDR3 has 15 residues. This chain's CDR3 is CASRTRDIDTDTQYF.

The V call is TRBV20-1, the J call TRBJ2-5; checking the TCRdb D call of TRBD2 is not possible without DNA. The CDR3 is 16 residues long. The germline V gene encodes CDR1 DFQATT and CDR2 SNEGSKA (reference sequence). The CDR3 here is CSATQIGLAAKETQYF.

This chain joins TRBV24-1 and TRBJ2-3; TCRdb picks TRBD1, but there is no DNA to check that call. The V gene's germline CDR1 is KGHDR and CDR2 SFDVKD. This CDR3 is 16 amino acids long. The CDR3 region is CATSDFDRGLTDTQYF.